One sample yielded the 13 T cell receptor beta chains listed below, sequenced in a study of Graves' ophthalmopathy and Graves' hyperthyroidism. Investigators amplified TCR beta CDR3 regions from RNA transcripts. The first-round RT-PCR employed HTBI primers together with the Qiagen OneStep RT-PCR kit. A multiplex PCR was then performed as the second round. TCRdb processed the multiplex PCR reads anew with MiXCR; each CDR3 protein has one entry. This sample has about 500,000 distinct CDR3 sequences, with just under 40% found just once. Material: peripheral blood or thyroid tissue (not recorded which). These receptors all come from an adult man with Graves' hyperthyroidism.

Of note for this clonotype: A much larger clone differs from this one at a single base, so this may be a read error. The CDR3 DNA sequence: TGCAGTGCTAGAGATCGCCGGCGGACGAACACCGGGGAGCTGCTTTTT. The encoded protein is CSARDRRRTNTGELLF. The chain combines TRBV20-1 with TRBJ2-2; D possibly corresponds to TRBD2 (5 bases). Germline CDR1 and CDR2: DFQATT and SNEGSKA (reference sequence). This CDR3 is 16 amino acids long.

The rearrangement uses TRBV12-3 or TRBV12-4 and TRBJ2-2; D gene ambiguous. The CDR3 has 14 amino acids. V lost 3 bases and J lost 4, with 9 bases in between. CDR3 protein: CASSFGQSTGELFF. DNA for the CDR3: TGTGCCAGCAGTTTTGGCCAGTCCACCGGGGAGCTGTTTTTT.

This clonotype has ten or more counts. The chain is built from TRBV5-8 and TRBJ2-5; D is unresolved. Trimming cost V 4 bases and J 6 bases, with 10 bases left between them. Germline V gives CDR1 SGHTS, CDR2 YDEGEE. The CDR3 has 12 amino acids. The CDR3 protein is CASSPRPKTQYF. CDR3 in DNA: TGTGCCAGCAGCCCCCGTCCAAAGACCCAGTACTTC. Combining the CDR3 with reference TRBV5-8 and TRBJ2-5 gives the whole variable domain EAGVTQSPTHLIKTRGQQATLRCSPISGHTSVYWYQQALGLGLQFLLWYDEGEERNRGNFPPRFSGRQFPNYSSELNVNALELEDSALYLCASSPRPKTQYFGPGTRLLVL.

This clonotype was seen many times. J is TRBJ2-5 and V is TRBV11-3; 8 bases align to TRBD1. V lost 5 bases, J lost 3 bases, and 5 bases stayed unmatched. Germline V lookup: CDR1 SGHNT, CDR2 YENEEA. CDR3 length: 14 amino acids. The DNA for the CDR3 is TGTGCCAGCAGCCGCCTGACAGGGGAAGAGACCCAGTACTTC. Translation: CASSRLTGEETQYF.

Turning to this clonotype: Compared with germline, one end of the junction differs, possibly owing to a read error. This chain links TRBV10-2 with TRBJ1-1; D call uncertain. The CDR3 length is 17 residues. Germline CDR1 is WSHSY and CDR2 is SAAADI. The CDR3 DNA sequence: TGCGCCAGCAGTTTCCCGCCCGGGAGGATGGGGAACACTGAAGCTTCCTTT. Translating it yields CASSFPPGRMGNTEASF.

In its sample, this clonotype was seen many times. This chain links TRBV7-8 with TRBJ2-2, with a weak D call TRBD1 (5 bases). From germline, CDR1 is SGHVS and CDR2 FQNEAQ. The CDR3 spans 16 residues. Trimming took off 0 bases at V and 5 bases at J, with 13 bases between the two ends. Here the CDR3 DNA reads TGTGCCAGCAGCTTAGCTTTGTGGGGCGAGACCGGGGAGCTGTTTTTT. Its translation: CASSLALWGETGELFF.

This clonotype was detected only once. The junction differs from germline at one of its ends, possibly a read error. CDR3 DNA: TGCGCCAGCAGTCCCACTAGCGGGAGTACCTACAATGAGCAGTTCTTC. As protein: CASSPTSGSTYNEQFF. The chain recombines TRBV9 with TRBJ2-7, with 11 bases matching TRBD2. Gene TRBJ2-1 matches the end of the DNA better, so the J call may be wrong. The V gene's germline CDR1 is SGDLS and CDR2 YYNGEE. This CDR3 has 16 residues.

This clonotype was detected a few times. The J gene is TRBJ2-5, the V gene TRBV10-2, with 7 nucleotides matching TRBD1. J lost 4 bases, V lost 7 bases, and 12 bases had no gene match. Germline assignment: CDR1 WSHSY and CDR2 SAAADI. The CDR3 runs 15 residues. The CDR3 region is CASNSQGSARETQYF. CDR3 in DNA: TGCGCCAGCAACTCACAGGGGTCTGCACGAGAGACCCAGTACTTC.

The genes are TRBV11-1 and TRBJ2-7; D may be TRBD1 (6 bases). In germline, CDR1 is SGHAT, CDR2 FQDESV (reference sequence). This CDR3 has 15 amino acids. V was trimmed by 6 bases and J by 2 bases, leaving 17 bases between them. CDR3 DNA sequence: TGTGCCAGCAGTATATCCTGGACAGCTCCCTACGAGCAGTACTTC. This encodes CASSISWTAPYEQYF.

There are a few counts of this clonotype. CDR3 DNA: TGTGCCAGCAGCCGAGACTTGGACAGGAAGACTGAAGCTTTCTTT. Its protein product is CASSRDLDRKTEAFF. The chain links TRBV7-8 to TRBJ1-1; TRBD1 matches 7 bases. The CDR3 is made up of 15 amino acids. In germline, CDR1 is SGHVS, CDR2 FQNEAQ. V shed 5 bases and J 5 bases; nucleotides not matched to a gene: 11.

The CDR3 sequence is CSAMGLAGANSPLHF. CDR3 sequence (DNA): TGCAGTGCTATGGGACTAGCGGGAGCGAATTCACCCCTCCACTTT. The genes are TRBV20-1 and TRBJ1-6; D is perhaps TRBD1 (5 bases). Germline-derived CDR1 and CDR2 are DFQATT and SNEGSKA (reference sequence). Trimming stripped 4 bases from V and 7 bases from J, with 17 bases between. The CDR3 totals 15 residues.

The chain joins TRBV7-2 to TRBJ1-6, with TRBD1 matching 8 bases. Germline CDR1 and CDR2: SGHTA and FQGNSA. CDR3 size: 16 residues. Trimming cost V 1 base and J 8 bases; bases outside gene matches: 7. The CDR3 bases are TGTGCCAGCAGCTTAGTAGCAGGGGGCGCGGATTCACCCCTCCACTTT. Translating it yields CASSLVAGGADSPLHF.

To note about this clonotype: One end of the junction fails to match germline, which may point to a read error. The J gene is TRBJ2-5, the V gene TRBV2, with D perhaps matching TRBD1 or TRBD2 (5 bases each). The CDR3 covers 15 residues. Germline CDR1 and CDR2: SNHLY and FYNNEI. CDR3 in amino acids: CASSESGTRRVTQCF. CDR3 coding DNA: TGCGCCAGCAGTGAATCTGGGACCAGAAGGGTGACCCAGTGCTTC.